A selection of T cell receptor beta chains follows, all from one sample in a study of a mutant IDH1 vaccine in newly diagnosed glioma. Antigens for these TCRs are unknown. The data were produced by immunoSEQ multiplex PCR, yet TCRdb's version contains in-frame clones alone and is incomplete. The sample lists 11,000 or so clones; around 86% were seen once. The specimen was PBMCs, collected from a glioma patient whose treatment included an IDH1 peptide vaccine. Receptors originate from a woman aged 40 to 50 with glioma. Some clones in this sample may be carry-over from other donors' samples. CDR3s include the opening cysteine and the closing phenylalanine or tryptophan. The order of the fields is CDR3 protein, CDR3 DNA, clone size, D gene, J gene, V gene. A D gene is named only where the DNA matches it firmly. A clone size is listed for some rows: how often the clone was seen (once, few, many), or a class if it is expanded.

CDR3: CASSPPLAGGALETQYF; DNA: TGCGCCAGCAGCCCTCCACTAGCGGGGGGGGCCCTGGAGACCCAGTACTTC; size: -; D: TRBD2; J: TRBJ2-5; V: TRBV5-1
CDR3: CASRIGDTEAFF; DNA: TGTGCCAGTAGGATAGGGGACACTGAAGCTTTCTTT; size: -; D: -; J: TRBJ1-1; V: TRBV19
CDR3: CASSLFPPGLEVEQYF; DNA: TGTGCCAGCAGCTTGTTCCCCCCGGGACTAGAGGTCGAGCAGTACTTC; size: -; D: TRBD2; J: TRBJ2-7; V: TRBV5-5
CDR3: CASSLYVRERNTEAFF; DNA: TGTGCCAGCAGTTTATACGTTAGAGAAAGGAACACTGAAGCTTTCTTT; size: once; D: -; J: TRBJ1-1; V: TRBV28
CDR3: CASGGSEESEQFF; DNA: TGTGCCAGCGGAGGCAGCGAAGAAAGTGAGCAGTTCTTC; size: -; D: -; J: TRBJ2-1; V: TRBV6-6
CDR3: CASSPRGLQETQYF; DNA: TGTGCCAGCAGTCCCCGGGGGCTCCAAGAGACCCAGTACTTC; size: -; D: -; J: TRBJ2-5; V: TRBV27
CDR3: CASSHGLAGGPYF; DNA: TGCGCCAGCAGTCACGGACTAGCGGGGGGGCCGTACTTC; size: -; D: TRBD2; J: TRBJ2-7; V: TRBV10-2
CDR3: CASSYGGANEQYF; DNA: TGTGCCAGCAGTTACGGGGGGGCAAACGAGCAGTACTTC; size: -; D: -; J: TRBJ2-7; V: TRBV6-5
CDR3: CASSWGQGWAQHF; DNA: TGTGCCAGCAGCTGGGGACAGGGGTGGGCCCAGCATTTT; size: -; D: TRBD1; J: TRBJ1-5; V: TRBV5-8
CDR3: CASSPTGPGANVLTF; DNA: TGTGCCAGCAGCCCCACAGGGCCCGGGGCCAACGTCCTGACTTTC; size: -; D: -; J: TRBJ2-6; V: TRBV7-6
CDR3: CASSSDSSSYNEQFF; DNA: TGTGCCAGCAGCTCGGACTCCAGTTCCTACAATGAGCAGTTCTTC; size: -; D: -; J: TRBJ2-1; V: TRBV13
CDR3: CASSWTGNSNQPQHF; DNA: TGTGCCAGCAGTTGGACAGGGAATAGCAATCAGCCCCAGCATTTT; size: -; D: TRBD1; J: TRBJ1-5; V: TRBV2
CDR3: CASRSLAGDYGEQFF; DNA: TGTGCCAGCAGGTCCCTAGCGGGAGACTACGGTGAGCAGTTCTTC; size: once; D: TRBD2; J: TRBJ2-1; V: TRBV2
CDR3: CASSEETQYF; DNA: TGTGCCAGCAGTGAGGAGACCCAGTACTTC; size: -; D: -; J: TRBJ2-5; V: TRBV25-1
CDR3: CASSEVAGGYEQYF; DNA: TGTGCCAGCAGTGAAGTGGCAGGGGGGTACGAGCAGTACTTC; size: -; D: -; J: TRBJ2-7; V: TRBV6-1
CDR3: CAWSGGTGAYNEQFF; DNA: TGTGCCTGGAGTGGGGGGACAGGTGCCTACAATGAGCAGTTCTTC; size: -; D: TRBD1; J: TRBJ2-1; V: TRBV30
CDR3: CASSPSDRAGYEQYF; DNA: TGTGCCAGCTCACCATCCGACAGGGCCGGCTACGAGCAGTACTTC; size: -; D: TRBD1; J: TRBJ2-7; V: TRBV18
CDR3: CASTLGTASGNTIYF; DNA: TGTGCCAGCACTTTAGGGACCGCGTCTGGAAACACCATATATTTT; size: -; D: -; J: TRBJ1-3; V: TRBV6-1
CDR3: CASRRSGVSDNEQFF; DNA: TGTGCCAGCAGGCGGAGCGGGGTATCGGACAATGAGCAGTTCTTC; size: -; D: TRBD2; J: TRBJ2-1; V: TRBV6-6
CDR3: CASTPLGNTGELFF; DNA: TGTGCCAGCACCCCCCTGGGAAACACCGGGGAGCTGTTTTTT; size: -; D: -; J: TRBJ2-2; V: TRBV28
CDR3: CASSPQIITATEAFF; DNA: TGTGCCAGTAGTCCCCAAATCATCACGGCCACTGAAGCTTTCTTT; size: few; D: -; J: TRBJ1-1; V: TRBV19
CDR3: CASSTQTGGLEKLFF; DNA: TGTGCCAGCAGTACCCAGACAGGGGGCCTTGAAAAACTGTTTTTT; size: -; D: TRBD1; J: TRBJ1-4; V: TRBV28
CDR3: CASSSGTGPNEKLFF; DNA: TGCGCCAGCAGCTCTGGGACAGGGCCTAATGAAAAACTGTTTTTT; size: -; D: TRBD1; J: TRBJ1-4; V: TRBV5-1
CDR3: CASSLKSPSTDTQYF; DNA: TGTGCCAGCAGTTTAAAGTCCCCTAGCACAGATACGCAGTATTTT; size: -; D: -; J: TRBJ2-3; V: TRBV27
CDR3: CSVAQESRGVGETQYF; DNA: TGCAGCGTTGCTCAGGAAAGTCGTGGGGTTGGAGAGACCCAGTACTTC; size: -; D: -; J: TRBJ2-5; V: TRBV29-1
CDR3: CASSPRGPLRNQPQHF; DNA: TGTGCCAGTAGCCCCCGGGGACCCCTGCGCAATCAGCCCCAGCATTTT; size: -; D: -; J: TRBJ1-5; V: TRBV19
CDR3: CASSDDRGLTRGYTF; DNA: TGTGCCAGTAGTGACGACAGGGGGCTCACTCGTGGCTACACCTTC; size: once; D: TRBD1; J: TRBJ1-2; V: TRBV19
CDR3: CASSRRGGNYGYTF; DNA: TGTGCCAGCAGTCGTAGGGGGGGAAACTATGGCTACACCTTC; size: -; D: -; J: TRBJ1-2; V: TRBV28
CDR3: CASRPLDREDQPQHF; DNA: TGTGCCAGTAGACCCCTCGACAGAGAGGATCAGCCCCAGCATTTT; size: once; D: -; J: TRBJ1-5; V: TRBV19
CDR3: CASRVGGTGNTIYF; DNA: TGTGCCAGCAGAGTCGGGGGTACGGGAAACACCATATATTTT; size: -; D: -; J: TRBJ1-3; V: TRBV28
CDR3: CASSLVDRAVEQFF; DNA: TGCGCCAGCAGCCTGGTGGACAGGGCGGTCGAGCAGTTCTTC; size: -; D: TRBD1; J: TRBJ2-1; V: TRBV5-1
CDR3: CASRGRATGELFF; DNA: TGTGCCAGCAGAGGGAGGGCCACCGGGGAGCTGTTTTTT; size: -; D: TRBD2; J: TRBJ2-2; V: TRBV2
CDR3: CASSKYDRNTEAFF; DNA: TGCGCCAGCAGCAAGTATGACAGGAACACTGAAGCTTTCTTT; size: few; D: -; J: TRBJ1-1; V: TRBV5-1
CDR3: CAWKGSRNEQYF; DNA: TGTGCCTGGAAGGGGAGCCGGAACGAGCAGTACTTC; size: -; D: -; J: TRBJ2-7; V: TRBV30
CDR3: CASSGGGTGNIQYF; DNA: TGTGCCAGCAGCGGTGGGGGGACAGGGAACATTCAGTACTTC; size: -; D: TRBD1; J: TRBJ2-4; V: TRBV7-2
CDR3: CASSHGWEQYF; DNA: TGTGCCAGCAGTCACGGTTGGGAGCAGTACTTC; size: -; D: -; J: TRBJ2-7; V: TRBV28
CDR3: CASSLGGGPTDTQYF; DNA: TGTGCCAGCAGCTTAGGAGGGGGGCCGACAGATACGCAGTATTTT; size: -; D: -; J: TRBJ2-3; V: TRBV7-6
CDR3: CASREGATQYF; DNA: TGTGCCAGCAGAGAGGGGGCAACGCAGTATTTT; size: -; D: TRBD1; J: TRBJ2-3; V: TRBV25-1
CDR3: CASSLGGWQGRGQETQYF; DNA: TGTGCCAGCAGCTTAGGCGGGTGGCAGGGAAGAGGGCAAGAGACCCAGTACTTC; size: -; D: -; J: TRBJ2-5; V: TRBV11-2
CDR3: CASNERGEETQYF; DNA: TGTGCCAGCAACGAAAGGGGGGAAGAGACCCAGTACTTC; size: -; D: -; J: TRBJ2-5; V: TRBV13
CDR3: CASSEAAGVYNEQFF; DNA: TGCGCCAGCAGTGAGGCGGCAGGGGTCTACAATGAGCAGTTCTTC; size: -; D: -; J: TRBJ2-1; V: TRBV10-1
CDR3: CASSKGWGATNEKLFF; DNA: TGTGCCAGCAGCAAAGGGTGGGGGGCAACTAATGAAAAACTGTTTTTT; size: once; D: -; J: TRBJ1-4; V: TRBV21-1
CDR3: CASSSSQGAREFF; DNA: TGTGCCAGCAGTTCCTCACAGGGCGCCCGGGAGTTCTTC; size: -; D: -; J: TRBJ2-1; V: TRBV28
CDR3: CASKTGTANEKLFF; DNA: TGTGCCAGCAAAACCGGGACAGCTAATGAAAAACTGTTTTTT; size: -; D: TRBD1; J: TRBJ1-4; V: TRBV28
CDR3: CASSLRASENTGELFF; DNA: TGTGCTAGCAGCTTACGGGCTAGCGAGAACACCGGGGAGCTGTTTTTT; size: -; D: -; J: TRBJ2-2; V: TRBV7-7
CDR3: CASSPGAYSNQPQHF; DNA: TGTGCCAGCAGCCCCGGGGCTTATAGCAATCAGCCCCAGCATTTT; size: -; D: -; J: TRBJ1-5; V: TRBV5-5
CDR3: CASSESREQYF; DNA: TGTGCCAGCAGTGAATCGCGGGAGCAGTACTTC; size: -; D: -; J: TRBJ2-7; V: TRBV25-1
CDR3: CATSVLQGETQYF; DNA: TGTGCCACCAGCGTACTCCAGGGGGAGACCCAGTACTTC; size: -; D: -; J: TRBJ2-5; V: TRBV15
CDR3: CAWSVVGYGYTF; DNA: TGTGCCTGGAGTGTTGTCGGCTATGGCTACACCTTC; size: -; D: -; J: TRBJ1-2; V: TRBV30